Sequencing of this T cell receptor (beta chain) was carried out in a study of healthy donors' naive CD4 and CD8 T cells (dated by TCRdb to the mid-2010s). Some background on the complete study: The donors were selected to cover three age groups of six people each (20-25, 40-50 and 60-70 years), had a mean age of roughly 44, and were half female. For TCR alpha, a new primer set covering all functional IMGT alpha gene variants was designed, and the rest of the protocol matched the beta-chain workflow. To examine how TCR variation is linked to lineage commitment, the study sequenced rearranged TCR alpha and beta chains from naive CD4+ and CD8+ T cells. Peripheral blood mononuclear cells were obtained from some 20 unrelated, healthy individuals. Donors were HLA-typed by sequencing at HLA-A, -B, -C, -DRB1, -DQB1 and -DPB1 using the SBTexcellerator protocol, an ABI3130xl analyzer and SBTengine software. Points the paper makes about the study in general: Because alpha and beta chains were sequenced in bulk and could not be paired, combined chain effects were not evaluated. Approximately 13% of the variance in CD4/CD8 propensity appeared to be explained jointly by V genes, J genes and CDR3 charge, in a largely additive manner. In both chains, CD4+ lineage was associated with a positively charged CDR3 and CD8+ lineage with a negatively charged CDR3. Possible repertoire bias arising from homeostatic proliferation of naive T cells was not directly addressed. Reportedly, most V and J gene segments showed bias between naive CD4+ and CD8+ cells, and this bias held consistently across donors regardless of HLA genotype.

Sequencing instrument: 454 GS FLX Titanium. A previously published linear amplification protocol was used to construct TCR libraries from roughly 550 ng of total RNA. The sequencing itself ran on the Roche/454 Genome Sequencer using Titanium chemistry. The published analysis was carried out like this. Fewer than 100,000 rearranged TCR alpha transcripts were sequenced from 5 or 6 of the healthy donors. Duplicate transcripts were removed, and each unique TCR clonotype was defined by its CDR3 junction following IMGT nomenclature. In R 2.13.0, logistic regression modeled CD4 versus CD8 status on V and J genes, adjusting for donor effects, with Bonferroni correction for multiple testing. TCRdb reprocessing: public reads trimmed at Q25 with fastp, clones called with MiXCR, in-frame beta chains kept. A single entry per CDR3 protein holds the most common genes and DNA from its merged rows. V and J calls and clone size were set by TCRdb, not the authors. The sample yields some 190,000 distinct CDR3 sequences; around three quarters were counted once. Of the sample, roughly 2.3% falls within the top ten clones.

From the cysteine up to the phenylalanine, the CDR3 has a length of 16 residues. Only the CDR3 region is kept as DNA, spanning 48 bases read in frame from base 1. Trimming accounts for 2 bases at V and 5 bases at J, while the number of junction bases matched to no gene is 9. For CDR1 and CDR2, the germline V gene lists ENHRY and SYGVKD. Regarding this clonotype: Its cognate antigen has yet to be identified. Base-call qualities are not available, and no considerably larger clone is one nucleotide away.

Cells with a CD4+CD8-CD45RO-CD45RA+ profile were isolated by FACS and defined as naive CD4+ T cells, and those with a CD8+CD4-CD45RA+CD27bright profile were defined as naive CD8+ T cells. Antibodies against CD4 (RPA-T4), CD8 (SK1), CD27 (O323), CD45RA (HI100) and CD45RO (UCHL1) were used for sorting. The chain joins TRBV10-3 to TRBJ2-7, and TRBD1 matches 10 of the central bases. The clonotype originates from a pool of human donors in good health; the sample pools cells from several healthy donors. Sequencing was done on a sample of naive CD4+ and CD8+ T cells sorted from blood, pooled from several donors. The intended sense of this specimen's cell subset or site label: FACS-sorted naive CD4+ (CD45RO-CD45RA+) and naive CD8+ (CD45RA+CD27bright) T cells. The nucleotides read TGTGCCATCAGTGAGACCGGGACAGGGGTAATCGACGAGCAGTACTTC. This codes for CAISETGTGVIDEQYF.